The 18 T cell receptor beta chains presented below share a single source sample, sequenced in a study of blood T cells in healthy people across ages (dated by TCRdb to 2013 to 2016). The library was produced with 5' RACE. Sequenced using an Illumina HiSeq 2500. A second PCR of roughly 6 to 11 cycles was run with a J-beta primer mix and a sample-barcoded 5' primer. The public reads were run again by TCRdb, first through fastp at Q25 and then through MiXCR, and only productive beta chains were kept. Each CDR3 protein appears once, grouped with its most common genes and DNA. Within this sample are 1.5 million to 2 million distinct CDR3 sequences, with 28% of them counted one time only. The ten largest make up 7% to 9% of the sample. The sample was blood. Source of these receptors: a woman aged 25 to 39 in good health.

Notes on this clonotype: Germline and junction disagree at one end, which may indicate a read error. The chain uses TRBV9 and TRBJ2-6, with a weak D call TRBD1 (5 bases). In germline, CDR1 is SGDLS, CDR2 YYNGEE. This CDR3 comprises 18 residues. In nucleotides, the CDR3 is TGTGCCAGCAGCATCAGTAGGGCAGAGGCGTCTGGGGCCAATGTCCTGACTTTC. Protein product: CASSISRAEASGANVLTF.

This clonotype was counted many times. This chain joins TRBV5-1 and TRBJ2-5; a weak D match, TRBD1 (5 bases). Trimming cost V 1 base and J 1 base, with 11 bases left between them. In germline, CDR1 is SGHRS, CDR2 YFSETQ. The CDR3 length is 15 residues. CDR3 DNA sequence: TGCGCCAGCAGCTTGACCTCGCAGGGCCAAGAGACCCAGTACTTC. Translation gives CASSLTSQGQETQYF.

The chain couples TRBV7-9 to TRBJ1-1; D is unresolved. Germline CDR1 is SEHNR and CDR2 is FQNEAQ (reference sequence). Trimming cost V 3 bases and J 0 bases, with 5 bases left between them. The CDR3 length is 13 residues. The CDR3, as DNA: TGTGCCAGCAGCTTGCATTTGAACACTGAAGCTTTCTTT. Its protein product is CASSLHLNTEAFF.

This clonotype was seen repeatedly, ten times or more. The chain has TRBV4-1 and TRBJ2-5; 8 nucleotides align to TRBD2. The CDR3 has 15 amino acids. Germline V gene lookup returns CDR1 MGHRA and CDR2 YSYEKL. Trimming removed 0 bases from V and 4 bases from J; junction bases left unmatched: 4. In nucleotides, the CDR3 is TGCGCCAGCAGCCAAGATAATCGGGAGGGAGAGACCCAGTACTTC. Amino acids: CASSQDNREGETQYF.

This clonotype was seen many times. The J gene is TRBJ2-6, the V gene TRBV6-6; the D is unclear. There are 15 residues in the CDR3. The germline V gene has CDR1 MNHNY and CDR2 SVGAGI (reference sequence). V lost 7 bases, J lost 0 bases, and 10 bases lay in between. The CDR3 region is CASTMGSSGANVLTF. CDR3 coding DNA: TGTGCCAGCACTATGGGTAGCTCTGGGGCCAACGTCCTGACTTTC.

This clonotype was observed a handful of times. The chain links TRBV7-9 to TRBJ2-4, with D unclear. Germline CDR1 SEHNR, CDR2 FQNEAQ (reference sequence). Trimming shortened V by 4 bases and J by 4 bases, and 11 bases separated the two germline ends. The CDR3 covers 14 residues. CDR3 sequence reads: CASSSTDGKNIQYF. DNA for the CDR3: TGTGCCAGCAGCTCCACGGACGGAAAAAACATTCAGTACTTC.

This sequence joins TRBV12-3 or TRBV12-4 and TRBJ2-2; 10 bases are shared with TRBD2. With 6 bases clipped from V and 6 bases from J, the junction kept 10 bases outside the gene matches. The CDR3 runs to 16 residues. DNA for the CDR3: TGTGCCAGCAGCGCCCCTAGCGGGAGAAGATCCGGGGAGCTGTTTTTT. It yields the protein CASSAPSGRRSGELFF.

There are many counts of this clonotype. This chain joins TRBV7-2 and TRBJ1-5; D is ambiguous. The CDR3 contains 12 residues. Per the germline V gene, CDR1 is SGHTA and CDR2 is FQGNSA. Trimming pared 3 bases from V and 6 bases from J, leaving 6 bases between. In DNA form, the CDR3 reads TGTGCCAGCAGCTTTTTCGGTCAGCCCCAGCATTTT. This encodes CASSFFGQPQHF. Based on the CDR3 plus reference TRBV7-2 and TRBJ1-5, the full variable domain is GAGVSQSPSNKVTEKGKDVELRCDPISGHTALYWYRQSLGQGLEFLIYFQGNSAPDKSGLPSDRFSAERTGGSVSTLTIQRTQQEDSAVYLCASSFFGQPQHFGDGTRLSIL.

The gene calls are TRBV27 and TRBJ2-3; D gene unclear. Germline values: CDR1 MNHEY, CDR2 SMNVEV (reference sequence). V gave up 5 bases and J gave up 8 bases, with 14 bases separating them. The CDR3 is made up of 13 amino acids. The CDR3 protein is CASSLPAPGTQYF. CDR3 bases: TGTGCCAGCAGTCTCCCGGCCCCGGGTACGCAGTATTTT.

The sample holds a few counts of this clonotype. J is TRBJ1-4 and V is TRBV18; D gene ambiguous. The CDR3 sequence is 14 residues long. V was clipped by 0 bases and J by 5 bases, with 7 bases between them. Germline values: CDR1 KGHSH, CDR2 LQKENI. This CDR3 reads CASSPPGVNEKLFF. The CDR3 DNA is TGTGCCAGCTCACCACCTGGGGTAAATGAAAAACTGTTTTTT.

In this sample, this clonotype turned up a few times. The chain has TRBV12-5 and TRBJ2-5, with TRBD2 matching 15 bases. Germline V gene data show CDR1 as LGHNT and CDR2 as FRNRAP. J was trimmed by 11 bases and V by 0 bases; bases with no gene match: 19. The CDR3 spans 20 residues. The DNA of the CDR3 is TGTGCTAGTGGTTTGGTAATCGGGACTAGCGGGAGGCCACGCACGAGTGAGCAGTACTTC. Translated, it gives CASGLVIGTSGRPRTSEQYF.

This clonotype was detected a few times. The rearrangement uses TRBV29-1 and TRBJ1-5, with D possibly TRBD1 on 5 matching bases. The V end lost 4 bases, the J end lost 0 bases, and 13 bases lay between the germline ends. The CDR3 is made up of 15 amino acids. Germline CDR1 reads SQVTM; CDR2 reads ANQGSEA. CDR3 residues: CSVAGGGDSNQPQHF. The CDR3 DNA sequence: TGCAGCGTTGCCGGGGGAGGGGATAGCAATCAGCCCCAGCATTTT. Together with reference TRBV29-1 and TRBJ1-5, the CDR3 gives the full variable domain: SAVISQKPSRDICQRGTSLTIQCQVDSQVTMMFWYRQQPGQSLTLIATANQGSEATYESGFVIDKFPISRPNLTFSTLTVSNMSPEDSSIYLCSVAGGGDSNQPQHFGDGTRLSIL.

The chain carries TRBV27 and TRBJ2-5; D gene uncertain. Germline values: CDR1 MNHEY, CDR2 SMNVEV (reference sequence). The CDR3 covers 18 residues. Trimming took off 5 bases at V and 3 bases at J, with 25 bases between the two ends. CDR3 bases: TGTGCCAGCAGTCCCATAGTGGGTTCGGCACACCAAAAAGAGACCCAGTACTTC. Translation: CASSPIVGSAHQKETQYF.

The chain uses TRBV15 and TRBJ2-7, with 8 bases identical to TRBD1. V gave up 0 bases and J gave up 8 bases; unmatched junction bases: 12. This CDR3 has 16 residues. CDR1 is LNHNV, CDR2 YYDKDF, per germline (reference sequence). The CDR3 here is CATSREAGQGFRKQYF. The CDR3 bases are TGTGCCACCAGCAGAGAGGCCGGACAGGGATTTAGAAAGCAGTACTTC.

V is TRBV12-3 or TRBV12-4 and J is TRBJ2-1; the match to TRBD2 covers 8 bases. Near its end, the DNA agrees better with TRBJ2-7, so the J call may be wrong. CDR3 size: 16 residues. The CDR3 loop reads CASSPPGLAGNNEQYF. The CDR3 DNA follows: TGTGCCAGCAGCCCTCCCGGGTTAGCGGGAAACAATGAGCAGTACTTC.

Remarks on this clonotype: One end of the junction does not line up with germline, which may come from a read error. This rearrangement joins TRBV6-5 to TRBJ2-1, with 11 bases identical to TRBD1. This CDR3 is built from 16 residues. The germline V gene encodes CDR1 MNHEY and CDR2 SVGAGI. CDR3 nucleotide sequence: TGTGCCGGCAGCTCCTGGGACAGGGGGGGGTACAATGAGCAGTTCTTC. This codes for CAGSSWDRGGYNEQFF.

This clonotype came up a few times. The rearrangement uses TRBV7-9 and TRBJ1-2; a weak D match, TRBD1 (6 bases). Germline CDR1 reads SEHNR; CDR2 reads FQNEAQ (reference sequence). This CDR3 contains 15 residues. The V gene lost 5 bases and the J gene lost 6 bases, with 19 bases spanning the gap. Here the CDR3 DNA reads TGTGCCAGCAGCACCCACGAGGGGGGGCTGAATGGCTACACCTTC. Translating gives CASSTHEGGLNGYTF.

This clonotype turned up a few times. The rearrangement joins TRBV5-1 to TRBJ2-1; 9 bases are a match to TRBD1. The CDR3 loop spans 16 amino acids. The germline V gene encodes CDR1 SGHRS and CDR2 YFSETQ. With V trimmed by 5 bases and J by 0 bases, 6 bases remained unmatched. DNA of the CDR3: TGCGCCAGCAGGGGGGACAGGGCAAGCTCCTACAATGAGCAGTTCTTC. This sequence encodes CASRGDRASSYNEQFF.